Described below is a single T cell receptor beta chain sequence and its context. The antigen is not known. The data are from a study of cytomegalovirus exposure and HLA in healthy donors. The germline gives CDR1 SGHTA, CDR2 FQGNSA. This CDR3 comprises 15 residues. The V gene end was trimmed by 5 bases and the J gene end by 4 bases; junction bases not matched to a gene: 10. Study-wide results and caveats: Clonal expansion, a later analysis showed, was greater in HLA-associated TCR beta chains than in equally common others. In a later analysis, DRB1 alleles had the most associated TCRs; HLA-C alleles the fewest. Immune exposure data for these donors was limited to CMV serostatus.

A multiplex PCR was run with 60 Vbeta primers and 13 Jbeta primers. In the authors' methods: The count from a later analysis was about 80 million unique TCR beta chains, 9.5 million to 13 million of them shared. Using immunoSEQ multiplex PCR, the repertoire was profiled, and TCRdb retains in-frame clones only, with some absent. That table is the source of V, J and clone size, and D and trimming were worked out from the DNA. The profile shows 90,000 to 120,000 clones, roughly 76% of them singletons. This sequence was found in a man aged 18 to 29 in good health and CMV-seronegative. The sequenced sample was PBMCs. This chain joins TRBV7-2 and TRBJ2-5; 7 bases are shared with TRBD1. The CDR3 region has the DNA TGTGCCAGCAGCCCGACAGGGCTGTATAGAGAGACCCAGTACTTC. Translation gives CASSPTGLYRETQYF.